This is a list of T cell receptor beta chains from one sample in a study of tumor-infiltrating lymphocytes in primary liver carcinoma. TCRdb processed the multiplex PCR reads anew with MiXCR; each CDR3 protein has one entry. The sample yields 70,000 to 85,000 distinct CDR3 sequences, 71% seen once. Sequencing used liver tumor tissue from sampling region 4. These receptors were obtained from a woman in her sixties with primary liver carcinoma and hepatitis B virus infection. Both conserved end residues are part of each CDR3. D genes are given only for firm matches. The size field is filled for only some rows; it gives once, few, many or a size class.

cdr3_length,d_call,j_call,v_call,clone_size,cdr3_nt,cdr3_aa
14,NA,TRBJ2-7,TRBV11-2,medium-sized,TGTGCCAGCAGCTTATGGGGTCCGTCCTACGAGCAGTACTTC,CASSLWGPSYEQYF
15,NA,TRBJ2-5,TRBV7-8,NA,TGTGCCAGCAGCTTAGGATTCGCAGACAAAGAGACCCAGTACTTC,CASSLGFADKETQYF
17,NA,TRBJ1-3,TRBV29-1,NA,TGCAGCGTTGGGGGCCATTCGAGTCAAGGGGCTGGAAAGACCATATATTTT,CSVGGHSSQGAGKTIYF
16,NA,TRBJ2-3,TRBV5-1,NA,TGCGTCAGCGGCTACGAGACTTCCCGGGGTATGAATACGCAGTATTTT,CVSGYETSRGMNTQYF
17,NA,TRBJ2-2,TRBV4-1,NA,TGCGCCAGCAGTCAAGAGGGGGGGTGGTCGAACACCGGGGAGCTGTCTTTT,CASSQEGGWSNTGELSF
14,NA,TRBJ2-3,TRBV11-2,NA,TGTGCCAGCAGCTTAGTTGGGAGCACTAATACGCAGTTTTTT,CASSLVGSTNTQFF
13,NA,TRBJ2-3,TRBV11-2,NA,TGTGACAGCAGCCTAGATCTAGGAGATACGCAGTATTTT,CDSSLDLGDTQYF
13,NA,TRBJ1-2,TRBV20-1,NA,TGCAGTGCTAGAGTAGGACAGCACTATGGCTACACCTTC,CSARVGQHYGYTF
16,NA,TRBJ2-3,TRBV5-1,many,TGCGCCAGCAGCTGGGGCGGGACTGGGGATGGAGATACGCAGTATTTT,CASSWGGTGDGDTQYF
14,NA,TRBJ1-1,TRBV5-1,many,TGCGCCAGCAGCTTTACGGACCCGAACACTGAAGCTTTCTTT,CASSFTDPNTEAFF
15,NA,TRBJ2-6,TRBV2,once,TGTGCCAGCAGTGGACCAATCTCTGGGACCAATGTCCTGACTTTC,CASSGPISGTNVLTF
15,NA,TRBJ2-7,TRBV11-2,once,TGTGCCAGCAGTTTAGAGTCTAACGGGAGCGGCAAGCAGTACTTC,CASSLESNGSGKQYF
15,TRBD2,TRBJ2-2,TRBV5-4,NA,TGTGCCAGCAGATTGGGACTAGACAACACCGAGGAGCTGTTTTTT,CASRLGLDNTEELFF
14,NA,TRBJ2-3,TRBV11-3,NA,TGTGCCAGCAGCTATTGGATAGGCACAGATACGCAGTATTTT,CASSYWIGTDTQYF
14,NA,TRBJ1-5,TRBV29-1,NA,TGCAGCGTTAGCCCGGCAGGGATTAATCAGCCCCAGCATTTT,CSVSPAGINQPQHF
15,NA,TRBJ2-2,TRBV20-1,NA,TGCAGTGCTAGTGGACAGCTATCGAACACCGGGGAGCTGTTTTTT,CSASGQLSNTGELFF
15,NA,TRBJ2-7,TRBV5-6,NA,TGTGCCAGCAGCTTTGACCCCTCTCCCTACAATGAGCAGTACTTC,CASSFDPSPYNEQYF
14,TRBD1,TRBJ2-2,TRBV11-3,NA,TGTGCCAGCAGCTTAGCAGGGGGCTCCGGGAAACTGTTTTTT,CASSLAGGSGKLFF
15,TRBD1,TRBJ1-2,TRBV7-9,NA,TGTGCCAGCAGCTCCCCAGGGGGAGGTTTTTATGACTACACCTTC,CASSSPGGGFYDYTF
15,NA,TRBJ1-1,TRBV11-2,NA,TGTGCCAGCTCCCTGACCGTCGGGGGTATGACTGAAGTTTTCTTT,CASSLTVGGMTEVFF
16,TRBD2,TRBJ2-1,TRBV19,NA,TGTGCCAGTAGTATATCTAGCGGGAGGGGTGTTCATGAGCAGTTCTTC,CASSISSGRGVHEQFF
16,TRBD2,TRBJ2-2,TRBV7-3,NA,TGTGCCAGCAGCTCAGGCGGGGGGGCCAGCACCGGGGAGCTGTTTTTT,CASSSGGGASTGELFF
15,NA,TRBJ2-3,TRBV12-3/TRBV12-4,NA,TGTGCCAGCAGTCTAGACAGCTTCCTGTCAGATACGCAGTATTTT,CASSLDSFLSDTQYF
13,NA,TRBJ2-3,TRBV11-2,NA,TGTACCAGTAGCTTAGATCGAGGAGATACGCTGTATTTT,CTSSLDRGDTLYF
18,TRBD2,TRBJ2-1,TRBV7-8,many,TGTGCCAGCAGCGTGGAAGCGACGGGGGGGACGTCCTACAATGAGCAGTTCTTC,CASSVEATGGTSYNEQFF
14,TRBD2,TRBJ2-7,TRBV12-3/TRBV12-4,NA,TGTGCCAGCAGTCCCGGACTAGTAGGATACAAGCAGTACTTT,CASSPGLVGYKQYF
16,TRBD2,TRBJ2-2,TRBV6-6,NA,TGCGCCAGCAATTCCGAGGGACTAGCGGGAACCGGGGAGCTGTTTTTT,CASNSEGLAGTGELFF
14,TRBD2,TRBJ2-2,TRBV11-1,NA,TGTGCCAGCAGACCGAGCCTTTACAGCGGGGAACTGTTTTTT,CASRPSLYSGELFF
13,NA,TRBJ2-5,TRBV11-3,NA,TGTGCGAGCGGAATCCAAGGGGGTCGGACCCAATACTTC,CASGIQGGRTQYF